The clone carrying this T cell receptor beta chain has more than one count but fewer than ten. Its specificity is not known. The data were taken from a study of beta chain features in type 1 diabetes. Findings and limits, study-wide: VDJ junctions from patients with type 1 diabetes contained fewer insertions and more deletions.

The CDR3 is 18 amino acids. The V segment lost 4 bases and the J segment 0 bases; nucleotides outside the gene matches: 10. Germline CDR1 and CDR2: SGDLS and YYNGEE. Expressed TCRB transcripts got sequenced, as all isolated RNA was reverse transcribed. TCRdb's table, derived via immunoSEQ multiplex PCR, lists solely in-frame clones and lacks some. The table lists 620,000 or so clones, roughly 16% of them singletons, with around 0.1% in the top ten. The V and J genes are TRBV9 and TRBJ2-6; TRBD2 agrees at 7 bases. The clonotype comes from a man between 18 and 35 years old in good health. Sample: naive CD4+ T cells from blood. In DNA form, the CDR3 reads TGTGCCAGCAGCCCACGGGGGAGGGCAGACTCTGGGGCCAACGTCCTGACTTTC. Translated, it gives CASSPRGRADSGANVLTF. Full variable domain (missing parts from reference TRBV9 and TRBJ2-6): DSGVTQTPKHLITATGQRVTLRCSPRSGDLSVYWYQQSLDQGLQFLIQYYNGEERAKGNILERFSAQQFPDLHSELNLSSLELGDSALYFCASSPRGRADSGANVLTFGAGSRLTVL.